This T cell receptor beta chain stems from a study of CD8 T cells in Susac syndrome (dated by TCRdb to the late 2010s). Concerning the study at large: Repertoire sequencing was used to test whether CD8+ T cell activation and differentiation in Susac syndrome was antigen driven. General findings and caveats noted by the study authors: The number of individuals in the TCR sequencing and HLA analysis was recognized as being relatively small.

High-throughput TCR beta sequencing profiled peripheral blood CD8+ and CD4+ T cells from healthy donors, Susac syndrome patients and multiple sclerosis patients. Healthy donors were age- and sex-matched controls. Bulk CD8+ and CD4+ T cells were purified magnetically by negative isolation, whereas CD8+ TEMRA cells were enriched by FACS. Blood was collected in EDTA tubes and processed within 24 hours, with PBMCs isolated through density gradient centrifugation. PBMCs intended for TCR sequencing were cryopreserved in liquid nitrogen and were subsequently thawed in a 37 degrees C water bath. The sorted or isolated CD4+, CD8+ and CD8+ TEMRA cells had a purity of 90% or higher. RNA was extracted with the RNeasy kit and about 0.45 to 1 ug was reverse transcribed using random hexamers. The immunoSEQ multiplex PCR assay, which covers 54 Vbeta and 13 Jbeta segments, was used to amplify TCR beta CDR3 regions. Bias from PCR amplification was corrected by using a synthetic template baseline for primer optimization and for computational correction. As for how the authors treated the data: Reads were annotated to V, D and J genes according to IMGT and were analyzed with immunoSEQ Analyzer, with only productive sequences retained. To calculate clonality, Shannon entropy was normalized by log2 of the number of productive unique sequences and then subtracted from one. For each patient and control, public and private clones were evaluated among the 100 most prevalent clones. A clone was defined as Susac-specific if it was absent from the healthy and MS cohorts, from 1052 published viral clones and from other ImmuneACCESS disease sequences. The raw public reads went through TCRdb reprocessing: fastp at Q25, MiXCR clone calling, in-frame beta chains kept. Rows merge per CDR3 protein into single entries with the most common DNA and genes. Here the V and J calls rest on TCRdb's processing, not on the authors' analysis. Present in this sample are some 130,000 distinct CDR3 sequences, about 95% of which were seen just once. The top ten clonotypes cover 0.12% of the sample.

This clonotype has just one count. It has no known antigen specificity. Base qualities were left out, and no much larger clone turns up one base away. Resting on one read, the evidence is weak. V and J are trimmed by 4 bases and 2 bases, and the gene matches miss 9 bases of the junction. Including cysteine and phenylalanine, the CDR3 has 15 amino acids. Only the CDR3 DNA is retained, 45 bases long and in frame from the first base. From a lookup of the germline V gene, CDR1 and CDR2 are SGDLS and YYNGEE. The rearranged chain carries TRBV9 and TRBJ2-7, and TRBD1 matches 7 of the central bases. The sequenced material came from CD4+ T cells from PBMCs. The TCR comes from a human donor in good health. The sequenced DNA is TGTGCCAGCAGCCCCCGCACAGGGGACACCTACGAGCAGTACTTC. Translated, it gives CASSPRTGDTYEQYF. Reference TRBV9 and TRBJ2-7 proteins supply the regions before and after the CDR3; the full variable domain is: DSGVTQTPKHLITATGQRVTLRCSPRSGDLSVYWYQQSLDQGLQFLIQYYNGEERAKGNILERFSAQQFPDLHSELNLSSLELGDSALYFCASSPRTGDTYEQYFGPGTRLTVT.